This T cell receptor (beta chain) was captured by sequencing in a study of blood T cell repertoires in COVID-19. In the study overall: T cells, B-cell-depleted T cells, or PBMCs supplied cDNA or gDNA.

Assignment of participants to cohorts was predicated upon participant-reported clinical history. Symptom resolution, clearance, or two negative PCRs marked the recovered donors of Cohort 3. Method: immunoSEQ multiplex PCR; TCRdb's copy keeps in-frame clones and lacks some. This sample has 490,000 or so clones, with about nine tenths found just once. Germline trimming cut 4 bases from V and 6 bases from J; bases unmatched to any gene: 7. Per the germline V gene, CDR1 is LNHDA and CDR2 is SQIVND (reference sequence). CDR3 size: 16 residues. The source is a woman in her sixties who had recovered from COVID-19. The specimen sequenced was PBMCs or T cells enriched from blood (not recorded which). The J gene is TRBJ1-6, the V gene TRBV19, with 9 bases lining up with TRBD1. The CDR3 coding sequence is TGTGCCAGTAGTACCCAGCCGGGACAGGGTAATTCACCCCTCCACTTT. It encodes CASSTQPGQGNSPLHF.